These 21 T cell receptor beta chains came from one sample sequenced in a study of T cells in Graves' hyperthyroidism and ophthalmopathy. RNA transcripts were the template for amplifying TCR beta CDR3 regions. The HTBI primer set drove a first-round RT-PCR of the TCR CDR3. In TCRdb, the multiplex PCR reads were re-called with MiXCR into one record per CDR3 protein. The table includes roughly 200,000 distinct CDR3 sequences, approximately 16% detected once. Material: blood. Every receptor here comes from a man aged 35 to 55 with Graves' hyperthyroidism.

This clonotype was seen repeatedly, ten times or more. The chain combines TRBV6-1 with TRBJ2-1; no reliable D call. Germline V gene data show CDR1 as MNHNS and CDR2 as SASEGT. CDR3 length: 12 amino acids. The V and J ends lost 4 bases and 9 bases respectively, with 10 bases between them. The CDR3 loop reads CASSVSLGEQFF. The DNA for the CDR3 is TGTGCCAGCAGTGTTAGCCTCGGTGAGCAGTTCTTC.

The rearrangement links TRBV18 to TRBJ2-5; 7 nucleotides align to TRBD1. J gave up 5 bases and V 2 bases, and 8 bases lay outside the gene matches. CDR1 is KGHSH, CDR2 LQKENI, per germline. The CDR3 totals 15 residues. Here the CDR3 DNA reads TGTGCCAGCTCACCAGGGACAGCCACTAGGGAGACCCAGTACTTC. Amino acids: CASSPGTATRETQYF. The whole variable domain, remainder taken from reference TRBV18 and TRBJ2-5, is NAGVMQNPRHLVRRRGQEARLRCSPMKGHSHVYWYRQLPEEGLKFMVYLQKENIIDESGMPKERFSAEFPKEGPSILRIQQVVRGDSAAYFCASSPGTATRETQYFGPGTRLLVL.

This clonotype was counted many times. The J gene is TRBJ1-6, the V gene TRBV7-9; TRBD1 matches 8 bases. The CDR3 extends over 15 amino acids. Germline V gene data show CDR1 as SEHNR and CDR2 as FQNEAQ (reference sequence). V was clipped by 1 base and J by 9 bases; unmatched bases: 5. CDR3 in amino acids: CASSLGTGNFSPLHF. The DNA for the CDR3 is TGTGCCAGCAGCTTAGGGACAGGGAACTTTTCACCCCTCCACTTT. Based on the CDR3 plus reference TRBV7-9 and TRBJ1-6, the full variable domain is DTGVSQNPRHKITKRGQNVTFRCDPISEHNRLYWYRQTLGQGPEFLTYFQNEAQLEKSRLLSDRFSAERPKGSFSTLEIQRTEQGDSAMYLCASSLGTGNFSPLHFGNGTRLTVT.

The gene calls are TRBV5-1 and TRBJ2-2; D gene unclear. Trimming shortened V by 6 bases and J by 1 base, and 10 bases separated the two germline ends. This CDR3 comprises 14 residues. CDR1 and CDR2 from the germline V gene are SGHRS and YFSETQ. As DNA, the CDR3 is TGCGCCAGCAAGCCGGCAGAGAACACCGGGGAGCTGTTTTTT. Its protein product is CASKPAENTGELFF. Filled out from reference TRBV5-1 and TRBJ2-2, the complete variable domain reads KAGVTQTPRYLIKTRGQQVTLSCSPISGHRSVSWYQQTPGQGLQFLFEYFSETQRNKGNFPGRFSGRQFSNSRSEMNVSTLELGDSALYLCASKPAENTGELFFGEGSRLTVL.

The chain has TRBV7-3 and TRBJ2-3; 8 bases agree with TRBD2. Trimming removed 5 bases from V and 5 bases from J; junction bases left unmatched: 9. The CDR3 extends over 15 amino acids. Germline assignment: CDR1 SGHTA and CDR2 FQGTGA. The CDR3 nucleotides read TGTGCCAGCAGCCCAGCCACGGGGGGGCAAGATACGCAGTATTTT. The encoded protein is CASSPATGGQDTQYF.

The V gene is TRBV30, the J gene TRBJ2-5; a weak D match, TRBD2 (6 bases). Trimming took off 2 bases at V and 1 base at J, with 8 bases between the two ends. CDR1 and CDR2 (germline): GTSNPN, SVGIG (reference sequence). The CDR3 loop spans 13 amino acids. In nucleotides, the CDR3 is TGTGCCTGGAGTACCGGGGGCCAAGAGACCCAGTACTTC. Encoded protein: CAWSTGGQETQYF.

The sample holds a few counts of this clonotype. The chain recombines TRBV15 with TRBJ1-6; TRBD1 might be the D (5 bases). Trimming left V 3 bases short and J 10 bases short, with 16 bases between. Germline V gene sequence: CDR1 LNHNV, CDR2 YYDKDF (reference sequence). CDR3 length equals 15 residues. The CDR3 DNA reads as TGTGCCACCAGCAGGGGGGGGGTCGCAAGGTCACCCCTCCACTTT. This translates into CATSRGGVARSPLHF.

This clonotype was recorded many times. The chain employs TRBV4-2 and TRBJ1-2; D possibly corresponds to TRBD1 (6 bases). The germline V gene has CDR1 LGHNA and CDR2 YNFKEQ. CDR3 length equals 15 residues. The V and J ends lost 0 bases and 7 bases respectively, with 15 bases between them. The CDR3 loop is CASSQDPGDAGGYTF. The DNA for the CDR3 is TGTGCCAGCAGCCAAGATCCAGGGGATGCGGGTGGCTACACCTTC.

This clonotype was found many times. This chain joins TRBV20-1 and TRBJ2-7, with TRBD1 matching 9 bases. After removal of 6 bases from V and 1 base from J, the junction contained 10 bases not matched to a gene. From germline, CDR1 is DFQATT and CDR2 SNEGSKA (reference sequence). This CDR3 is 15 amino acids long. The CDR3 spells CSAEKGQGRSYEQYF. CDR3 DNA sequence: TGCAGTGCCGAAAAAGGACAGGGGAGATCCTACGAGCAGTACTTC.

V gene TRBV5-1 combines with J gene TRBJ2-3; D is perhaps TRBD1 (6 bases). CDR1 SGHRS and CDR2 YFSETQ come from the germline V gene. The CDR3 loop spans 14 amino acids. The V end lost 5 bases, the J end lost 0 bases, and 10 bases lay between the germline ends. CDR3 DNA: TGCGCCAGCAGTCGACAGGTTAGCACAGATACGCAGTATTTT. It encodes CASSRQVSTDTQYF.

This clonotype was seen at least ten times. The CDR3 here is CSAKPGGTGREQFF. CDR3 sequence (DNA): TGCAGTGCTAAGCCGGGGGGTACTGGGAGGGAGCAGTTCTTC. V usage is TRBV20-1 and J usage is TRBJ2-1; 7 bases match TRBD2. This CDR3 is 14 amino acids long. The J segment lost 10 bases and the V segment lost 4 bases, leaving 13 bases of the junction unmatched. Germline-derived CDR1 and CDR2 are DFQATT and SNEGSKA (reference sequence).

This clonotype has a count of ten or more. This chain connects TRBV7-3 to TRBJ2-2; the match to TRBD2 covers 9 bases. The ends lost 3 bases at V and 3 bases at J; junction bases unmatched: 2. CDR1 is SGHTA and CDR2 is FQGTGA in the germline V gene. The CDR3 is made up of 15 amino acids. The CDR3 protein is CASSFLAGHTGELFF. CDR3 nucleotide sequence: TGTGCCAGCAGCTTTCTAGCGGGGCACACCGGGGAGCTGTTTTTT.

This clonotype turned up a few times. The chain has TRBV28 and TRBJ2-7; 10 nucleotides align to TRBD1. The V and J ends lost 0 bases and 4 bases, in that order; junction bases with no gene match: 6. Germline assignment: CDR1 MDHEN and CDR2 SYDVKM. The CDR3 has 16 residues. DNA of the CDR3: TGTGCCAGCAGTTTATGGGGGACAGGGGCCGGATACGAGCAGTACTTC. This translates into CASSLWGTGAGYEQYF.

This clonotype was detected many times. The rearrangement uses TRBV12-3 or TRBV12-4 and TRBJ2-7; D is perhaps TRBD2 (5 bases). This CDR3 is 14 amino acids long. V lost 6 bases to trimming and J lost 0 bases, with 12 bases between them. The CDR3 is CASRPRDGSYEQYF. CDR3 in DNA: TGTGCCAGCAGGCCCCGGGATGGCTCCTACGAGCAGTACTTC.

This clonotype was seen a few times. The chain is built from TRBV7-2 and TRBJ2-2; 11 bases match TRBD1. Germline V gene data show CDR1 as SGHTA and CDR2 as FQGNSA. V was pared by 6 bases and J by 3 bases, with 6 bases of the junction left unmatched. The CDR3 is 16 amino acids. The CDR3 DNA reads TGTGCCAGCAGGAGGGACAGGGGGACCTACACCGGGGAGCTGTTTTTT. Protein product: CASRRDRGTYTGELFF.

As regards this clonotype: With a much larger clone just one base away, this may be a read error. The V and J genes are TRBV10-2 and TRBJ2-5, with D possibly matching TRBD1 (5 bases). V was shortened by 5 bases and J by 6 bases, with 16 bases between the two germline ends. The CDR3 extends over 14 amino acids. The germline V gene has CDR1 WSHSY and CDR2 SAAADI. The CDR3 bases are TGCGCCAGCAGTTCGGTCCAGGGTAAACAGACCCAGTACTTC. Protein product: CASSSVQGKQTQYF.

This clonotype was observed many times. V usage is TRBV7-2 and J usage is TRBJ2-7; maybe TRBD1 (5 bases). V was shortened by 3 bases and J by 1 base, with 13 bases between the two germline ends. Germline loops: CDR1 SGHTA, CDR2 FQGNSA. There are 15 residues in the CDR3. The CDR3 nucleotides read TGTGCCAGCAGCTTCACAGGCCAGAGATCCTACGAGCAGTACTTC. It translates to CASSFTGQRSYEQYF.

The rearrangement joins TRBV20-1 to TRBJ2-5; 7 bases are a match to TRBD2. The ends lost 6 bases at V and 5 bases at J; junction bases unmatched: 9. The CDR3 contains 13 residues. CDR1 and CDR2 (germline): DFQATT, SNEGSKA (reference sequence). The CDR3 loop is CSANFDGGETQYF. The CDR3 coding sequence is TGCAGTGCCAACTTCGACGGGGGGGAGACCCAGTACTTC.

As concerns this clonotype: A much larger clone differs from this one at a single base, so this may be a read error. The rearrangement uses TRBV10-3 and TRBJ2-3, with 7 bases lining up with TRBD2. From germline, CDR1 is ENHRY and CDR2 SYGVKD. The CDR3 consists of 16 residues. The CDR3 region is CAIRDPSGTSTDTQCF. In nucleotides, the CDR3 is TGTGCCATCAGAGATCCTAGCGGTACTAGCACAGATACGCAGTGTTTT.

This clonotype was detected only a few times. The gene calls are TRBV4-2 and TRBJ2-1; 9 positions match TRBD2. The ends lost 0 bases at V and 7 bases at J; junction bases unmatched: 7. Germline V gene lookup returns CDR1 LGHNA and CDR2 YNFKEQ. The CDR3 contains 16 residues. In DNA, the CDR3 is TGTGCCAGCAGCCAAGAAGGGGCGGGGGGGCAGAATGAGCAGTTCTTC. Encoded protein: CASSQEGAGGQNEQFF.

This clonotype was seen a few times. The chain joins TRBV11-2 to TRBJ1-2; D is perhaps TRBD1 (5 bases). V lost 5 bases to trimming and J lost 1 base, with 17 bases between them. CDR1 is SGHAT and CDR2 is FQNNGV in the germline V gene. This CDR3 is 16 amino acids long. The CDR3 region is CASSQNSGGVNYGYTF. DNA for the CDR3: TGTGCCAGCAGCCAAAACTCTGGGGGGGTTAACTATGGCTACACCTTC.